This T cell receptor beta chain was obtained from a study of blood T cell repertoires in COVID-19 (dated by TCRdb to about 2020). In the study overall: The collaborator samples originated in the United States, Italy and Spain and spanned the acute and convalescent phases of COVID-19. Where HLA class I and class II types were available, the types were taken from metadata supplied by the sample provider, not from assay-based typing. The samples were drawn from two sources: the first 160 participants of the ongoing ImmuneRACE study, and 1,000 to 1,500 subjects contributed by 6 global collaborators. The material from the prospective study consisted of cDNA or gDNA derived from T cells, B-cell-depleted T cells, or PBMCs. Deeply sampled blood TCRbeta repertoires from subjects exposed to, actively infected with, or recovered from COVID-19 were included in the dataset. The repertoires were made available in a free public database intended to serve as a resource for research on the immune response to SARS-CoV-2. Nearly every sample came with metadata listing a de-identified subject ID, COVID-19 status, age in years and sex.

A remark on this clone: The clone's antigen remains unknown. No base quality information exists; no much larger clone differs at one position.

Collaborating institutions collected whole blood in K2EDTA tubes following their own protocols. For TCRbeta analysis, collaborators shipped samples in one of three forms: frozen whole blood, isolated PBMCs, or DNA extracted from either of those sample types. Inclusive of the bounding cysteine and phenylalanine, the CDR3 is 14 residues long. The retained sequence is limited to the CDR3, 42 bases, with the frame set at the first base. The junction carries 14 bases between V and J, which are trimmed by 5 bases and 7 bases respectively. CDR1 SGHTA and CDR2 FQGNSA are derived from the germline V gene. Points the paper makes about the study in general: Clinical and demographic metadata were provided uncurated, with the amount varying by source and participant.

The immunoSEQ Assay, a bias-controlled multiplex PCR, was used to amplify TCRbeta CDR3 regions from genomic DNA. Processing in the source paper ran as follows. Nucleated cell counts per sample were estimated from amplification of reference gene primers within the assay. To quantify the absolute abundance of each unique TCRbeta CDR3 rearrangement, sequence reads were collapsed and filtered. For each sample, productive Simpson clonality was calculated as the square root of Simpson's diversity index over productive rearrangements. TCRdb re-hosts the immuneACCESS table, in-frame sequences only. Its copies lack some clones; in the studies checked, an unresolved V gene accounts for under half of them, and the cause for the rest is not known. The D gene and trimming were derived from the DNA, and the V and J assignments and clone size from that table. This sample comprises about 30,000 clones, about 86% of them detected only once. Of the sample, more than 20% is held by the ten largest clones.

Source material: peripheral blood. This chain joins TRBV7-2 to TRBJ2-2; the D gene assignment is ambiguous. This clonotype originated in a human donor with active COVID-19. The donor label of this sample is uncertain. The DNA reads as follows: TGTGCCAGCAGCCCCCAGAGACTCCGCGGGGAGCTGTTTTTT. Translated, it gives CASSPQRLRGELFF.